This record covers a single T cell receptor (beta chain). Some clones are missing from TCRdb's copy, which holds only in-frame ones; the method was immunoSEQ multiplex PCR. The data contain some 250,000 clones, 83% of them singletons. This record comes from a study of blood T cell repertoires in COVID-19. About the research overall: T cells, B-cell-depleted T cells, or PBMCs supplied cDNA or gDNA.

CDR1 is LNHDA, CDR2 SQIVND, per germline (reference sequence). V lost 6 bases and J 4 bases, leaving 4 bases between the germline ends. The CDR3 has 11 residues. The sample taken for sequencing was peripheral blood. V usage is TRBV19 and J usage is TRBJ2-4; D is ambiguous. The source is a man older than 75 with acute or convalescent COVID-19. As DNA, the CDR3 is TGTGCCAGTAGCTCTAAAAACATTCAGTACTTC. It translates to CASSSKNIQYF.